A single sample is the source of the 5 T cell receptor beta chains below, sequenced in a study of cytomegalovirus exposure and HLA in healthy donors (dated 2017 in TCRdb). The library was made by the immunoSEQ multiplex PCR assay. For the multiplex PCR, a mixture combining 60 forward primers for TCR Vbeta segments and 13 reverse primers for TCR Jbeta segments was used. Held by TCRdb, this immuneACCESS table contains in-frame sequences only and omits some clones. Under half of the omission traces to an unresolved V gene where checked; the cause of the rest is unknown. The sample includes over 20,000 clones, with approximately 75% observed a single time. The ten biggest clones cover 3.5% to 5.5% of the sample. The sequenced material came from PBMCs. The receptors were gathered from a male donor in good health and CMV-seronegative.

A single count supports this clone. The gene calls are TRBV10-3 and TRBJ1-5; 9 nucleotides line up with TRBD1. The CDR3 loop spans 13 amino acids. V shed 6 bases, J shed 5 bases, and the junction held 2 bases outside the gene matches. CDR1 and CDR2 (germline): ENHRY, SYGVKD. The CDR3 nucleotides are TGTGCCATCAGCGACAGGGGGGATCAGCCCCAGCATTTT. Its translation is CAISDRGDQPQHF.

This chain connects TRBV18 to TRBJ2-7, with D perhaps TRBD1 (7 bases). Germline V CDR1 and CDR2: KGHSH, LQKENI. Between the trimmed V and J ends, which lost 3 bases and 5 bases, there was a span of 17 bases. This CDR3 contains 15 residues. CDR3 sequence: CASSPGGQGGNEQYF. CDR3 sequence (DNA): TGTGCCAGCTCACCCGGTGGGCAGGGGGGAAACGAGCAGTACTTC.

In its sample, this clone ranks as medium-sized. V is TRBV4-1 and J is TRBJ1-5; no clear D gene. The CDR3 length is 18 residues. CDR1 is MGHRA, CDR2 YSYEKL, per germline. Trimming took off 1 base at V and 3 bases at J, with 19 bases between the two ends. DNA for the CDR3: TGCGCCAGCAGCCAAGCAGTGTCCCCCCCTCCCCACAATCAGCCCCAGCATTTT. Translated: CASSQAVSPPPHNQPQHF.

This clone was recorded a few times. The chain uses TRBV12-5 and TRBJ2-3; D not certain. Germline V gene lookup returns CDR1 LGHNT and CDR2 FRNRAP. The V gene lost 1 base and the J gene lost 2 bases, with 7 bases spanning the gap. CDR3 length: 14 residues. In DNA form, the CDR3 reads TGTGCTAGTGGTTTGGGACAAAACACAGATACGCAGTATTTT. This codes for CASGLGQNTDTQYF.

To note about this clone: Sequence at one end of the junction differs from germline and may be a read error. This chain links TRBV7-9 with TRBJ2-7; D is perhaps TRBD2 (6 bases). CDR3 length equals 17 residues. CDR1 is SEHNR, CDR2 FQNEAQ, per germline (reference sequence). CDR3 loop: CSSTNGFTEGRSYEQYF. The CDR3 DNA reads TGTTCCAGCACCAACGGATTTACGGAGGGCCGTTCCTACGAGCAGTACTTC.